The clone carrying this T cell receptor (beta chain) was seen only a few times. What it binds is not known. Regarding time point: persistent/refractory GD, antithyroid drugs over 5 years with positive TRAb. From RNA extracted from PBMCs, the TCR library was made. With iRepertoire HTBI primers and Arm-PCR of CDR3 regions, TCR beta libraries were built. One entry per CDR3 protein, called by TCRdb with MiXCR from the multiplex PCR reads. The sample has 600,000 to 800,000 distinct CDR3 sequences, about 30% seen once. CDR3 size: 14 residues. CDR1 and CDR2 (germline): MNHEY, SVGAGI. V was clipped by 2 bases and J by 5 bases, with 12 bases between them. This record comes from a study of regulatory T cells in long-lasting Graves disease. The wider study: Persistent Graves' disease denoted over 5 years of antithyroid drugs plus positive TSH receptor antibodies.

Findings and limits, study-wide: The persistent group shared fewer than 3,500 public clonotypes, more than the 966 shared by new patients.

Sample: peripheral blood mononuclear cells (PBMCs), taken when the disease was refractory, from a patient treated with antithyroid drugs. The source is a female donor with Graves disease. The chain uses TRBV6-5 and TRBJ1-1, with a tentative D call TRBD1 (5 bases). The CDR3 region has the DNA TGTGCCAGCAGTTACCATGGGGGGAGGACTGAAGCTTTCTTT. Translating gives CASSYHGGRTEAFF.